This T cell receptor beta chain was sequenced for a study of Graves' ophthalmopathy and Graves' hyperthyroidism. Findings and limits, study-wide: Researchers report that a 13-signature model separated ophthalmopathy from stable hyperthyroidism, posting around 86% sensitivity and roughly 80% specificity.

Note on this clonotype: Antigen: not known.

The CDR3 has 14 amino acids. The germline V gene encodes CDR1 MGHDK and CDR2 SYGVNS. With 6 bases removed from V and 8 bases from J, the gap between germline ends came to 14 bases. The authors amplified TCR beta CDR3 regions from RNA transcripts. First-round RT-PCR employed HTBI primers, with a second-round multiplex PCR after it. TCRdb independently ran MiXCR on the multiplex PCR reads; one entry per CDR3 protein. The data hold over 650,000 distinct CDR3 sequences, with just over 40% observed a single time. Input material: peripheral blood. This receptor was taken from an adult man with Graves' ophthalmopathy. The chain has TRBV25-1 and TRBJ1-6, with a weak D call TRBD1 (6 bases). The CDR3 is CASRIGQTYSPLHF. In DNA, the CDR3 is TGTGCCAGCAGGATCGGACAGACTTATTCACCCCTCCACTTT.